Sequencing of this T cell receptor beta chain was carried out in a study of technical replicates of blood from a few donors. V dropped 8 bases and J dropped 5 bases, with 21 bases sitting between them. Germline lookup yields CDR1 KGHSH and CDR2 LQKENI. The CDR3 is 15 residues long. Sequencing used immunoSEQ multiplex PCR; TCRdb keeps in-frame clones, though not all of them. This table holds about 82,000 clones, roughly 93% found once. The receptor's source is a human donor in good health. The gene calls are TRBV18 and TRBJ2-5, with D possibly being TRBD2 (7 bases). Source material: T cells isolated from PBMCs. The CDR3 region is CASATGRGARETQYF. The CDR3 coding sequence is TGTGCCAGCGCTACAGGGAGGGGTGCGCGGGAGACCCAGTACTTC.